Listed below are T cell receptor beta chains from one sample, sequenced in a study of control samples from healthy donors and cancer patients. The method was immunoSEQ multiplex PCR; TCRdb's version includes in-frame clones alone and lacks a portion of them. Among about 130,000 clones listed, over 80% were seen once. Source material: blood. All receptors come from a woman aged 50 to 60 in good health. The conserved cysteine and the conserved F or W are not part of the CDR3 here.

j_gene: TRBJ2-1; v_gene: TRBV3-1/TRBV3-2; CDR3aa: ASSHSGTVEQF
j_gene: TRBJ1-5; v_gene: TRBV2; CDR3aa: ASNRDRDYQPQH
j_gene: TRBJ2-7; v_gene: TRBV7-9; CDR3aa: ASSLNPGLAGSYEQY
j_gene: TRBJ2-6; v_gene: TRBV6-4; CDR3aa: ASSGRGSGANVLT
j_gene: TRBJ1-1; v_gene: TRBV30; CDR3aa: AWSGRTEAF
j_gene: TRBJ2-3; v_gene: TRBV6-2/TRBV6-3; CDR3aa: ASSYRGPDTQY
j_gene: TRBJ2-7; v_gene: TRBV27; CDR3aa: ASSLSRESYEQY
j_gene: TRBJ1-1; v_gene: TRBV19; CDR3aa: ASSIEGVDTEAF
j_gene: TRBJ1-1; v_gene: TRBV28; CDR3aa: ASRRQGMNTEAF
j_gene: TRBJ2-3; v_gene: TRBV7-9; CDR3aa: ASSRGQLSTDTQY
j_gene: TRBJ1-5; v_gene: TRBV24-1; CDR3aa: APSGDWNQPQH
j_gene: TRBJ1-2; v_gene: TRBV10-3; CDR3aa: AISESRRVVSGYT
j_gene: TRBJ1-6; v_gene: TRBV10-2; CDR3aa: ASTLGRNSPLH
j_gene: TRBJ1-2; v_gene: TRBV29-1; CDR3aa: SALQEQGAAYGYT
j_gene: TRBJ2-1; v_gene: TRBV30; CDR3aa: AWSVQLGDLYNEQF
j_gene: TRBJ2-5; v_gene: TRBV6-5; CDR3aa: ASSPRDQGTQY
j_gene: TRBJ1-6; v_gene: TRBV2; CDR3aa: ASSEILSSYNSPLH
j_gene: TRBJ1-2; v_gene: TRBV7-2; CDR3aa: ASSLTGLYGYT
j_gene: TRBJ2-1; v_gene: TRBV2; CDR3aa: ASRGGEGAYNEQF
j_gene: TRBJ1-2; v_gene: TRBV3-1/TRBV3-2; CDR3aa: ASTPTGGHGYT
j_gene: TRBJ1-6; v_gene: TRBV19; CDR3aa: ASSTEPNSPLH
j_gene: TRBJ2-3; v_gene: TRBV6-5; CDR3aa: ASSYSGPSTDTQY
j_gene: TRBJ2-3; v_gene: TRBV7-2; CDR3aa: ASSLDGLAGVQVVNTQY
j_gene: TRBJ1-2; v_gene: TRBV18; CDR3aa: ASSPSPGDYGYT
j_gene: TRBJ2-7; v_gene: TRBV5-6; CDR3aa: ASSPSSEREGNEQY